A single sample gave rise to the 28 T cell receptor beta chains below, sequenced in a study of cytotoxic CD8 clonotypes in ibrutinib-treated CLL (dated by TCRdb to the early 2020s). Interpreted using the paper, the time point label stands for: about 11 months on ibrutinib. The library was obtained by the immunoSEQ multiplex PCR assay. TCRdb provides this immuneACCESS table in a form limited to in-frame rearrangements. Some clones are lacking; in checked studies, under half of them reflect an unresolved V gene, and why the rest are absent is not known. Across this sample there are roughly 51,000 clones, with roughly 50% seen only once. The top ten clonotypes cover about 31% of the sample. The source material was PBMCs, sampled after 12 months of ibrutinib treatment. These TCRs come from a human donor with chronic lymphocytic leukemia.

This clone was counted between two and nine times. The chain joins TRBV4-1 to TRBJ2-1; D is possibly TRBD1 (6 bases). CDR3 length: 16 amino acids. The germline gives CDR1 MGHRA, CDR2 YSYEKL. Trimming cost V 2 bases and J 0 bases, with 11 bases left between them. CDR3 protein: CASSQTDRSSYNEQFF. The CDR3 DNA follows: TGCGCCAGCAGCCAAACGGACAGAAGCTCCTACAATGAGCAGTTCTTC.

This clone was detected a few times. The chain combines TRBV6-1 with TRBJ1-2; D might be TRBD1 (5 bases). Germline-derived CDR1 and CDR2 are MNHNS and SASEGT. The V and J ends lost 6 bases and 8 bases respectively, with 19 bases between them. This CDR3 region has 14 residues. CDR3 sequence (DNA): TGTGCCAGCAGGTTCACCGGGACTTTCCAGGGCTACACCTTC. It codes for CASRFTGTFQGYTF.

The CDR3 reads CASSLAETRSETQYF. The CDR3 nucleotides read TGTGCCAGCAGCTTAGCGGAAACTAGGTCAGAGACCCAGTACTTC. V is TRBV7-8 and J is TRBJ2-5, with a possible D match to TRBD2 (5 bases). Germline V gene lookup returns CDR1 SGHVS and CDR2 FQNEAQ. The CDR3 covers 15 residues. The V gene lost 0 bases and the J gene lost 4 bases, with 12 bases spanning the gap.

This chain links TRBV10-1 with TRBJ2-1; 7 bases line up with TRBD1. V shed 10 bases and J 5 bases; nucleotides not matched to a gene: 2. Germline V gene lookup returns CDR1 WNHNN and CDR2 SYGVQD (reference sequence). The CDR3 runs 11 residues. The CDR3 sequence: CATGQDNEQFF. Here the CDR3 DNA reads TGCGCCACCGGACAGGACAATGAGCAGTTCTTC.

The V gene is TRBV7-9, the J gene TRBJ1-2; TRBD1 is a possible D gene (6 bases). This CDR3 is 15 amino acids long. The germline CDR1 and CDR2 sequences are SEHNR and FQNEAQ (reference sequence). The V gene lost 5 bases and the J gene lost 3 bases, with 16 bases spanning the gap. The CDR3, as DNA: TGTGCCAGCAGCCTGGATCAAGGGGGTTACTATGGCTACACCTTC. Encoded protein: CASSLDQGGYYGYTF.

This clone has a count of ten or more. Other DNA sequences within the sample encode an identical CDR3. The chain links TRBV5-1 to TRBJ1-1; D not certain. CDR3 length equals 14 residues. Trimming shortened V by 0 bases and J by 0 bases, and 6 bases separated the two germline ends. Germline loops: CDR1 SGHRS, CDR2 YFSETQ. CDR3 nucleotide sequence: TGCGCCAGCAGCTTGGGGCGCTTGAACACTGAAGCTTTCTTT. This gives the protein CASSLGRLNTEAFF.

This clone appeared a few times. This chain links TRBV27 with TRBJ1-1, with D possibly being TRBD1 (5 bases). Trimming removed 5 bases at V and 4 bases at J, with 11 bases between. CDR3 length: 13 residues. The germline CDR1 and CDR2 sequences are MNHEY and SMNVEV (reference sequence). CDR3 DNA sequence: TGTGCCAGCAGTCGGGACGTGGGCACTGAAGCTTTCTTT. It translates to CASSRDVGTEAFF.

The genes are TRBV7-9 and TRBJ1-2, with TRBD1 matching over 7 bases. Losses at the gene ends were 3 bases for V and 8 bases for J; bases not matched to a gene: 6. Germline CDR1 and CDR2: SEHNR and FQNEAQ (reference sequence). This CDR3 is 13 amino acids long. The CDR3 sequence: CASSFEGAKGYTF. The DNA for the CDR3 is TGTGCCAGCAGCTTCGAGGGGGCGAAAGGCTACACCTTC.

The gene calls are TRBV11-3 and TRBJ2-7; D tentatively fits TRBD1 or TRBD2 (6 bases each). The CDR3 is 13 amino acids. Germline-derived CDR1 and CDR2 are SGHNT and YENEEA. Trimming cost V 1 base and J 6 bases, with 10 bases left between them. As DNA, the CDR3 is TGTGCCAGCAGCTTAGCCAGGGGAGGCGAGCAGTACTTC. It is translated as CASSLARGGEQYF.

The chain employs TRBV9 and TRBJ2-6; D is undetermined. The V gene's germline CDR1 is SGDLS and CDR2 YYNGEE. The CDR3 extends over 15 amino acids. V lost 4 bases, J lost 1 base, and 9 bases lay in between. This chain's CDR3 is CASSPSGSGANVLTF. CDR3 in DNA: TGTGCCAGCAGCCCCTCTGGGTCTGGGGCCAACGTCCTGACTTTC.

The chain links TRBV27 to TRBJ2-7; TRBD1 is a possible D gene (5 bases). The CDR3 runs to 15 residues. V was trimmed by 3 bases and J by 2 bases, leaving 14 bases between them. Per germline, CDR1 MNHEY and CDR2 SMNVEV (reference sequence). CDR3 bases: TGTGCCAGCAGTTTCACCCAGACAGTTCCCTACGAGCAGTACTTC. Translating gives CASSFTQTVPYEQYF.

The chain joins TRBV19 to TRBJ1-5; D possibly corresponds to TRBD1 (6 bases). Germline lookup yields CDR1 LNHDA and CDR2 SQIVND (reference sequence). Trimming removed 3 bases from V and 0 bases from J, with 9 bases in between. CDR3 length: 15 residues. CDR3: CASSIGQNSNQPQHF. In DNA form, the CDR3 reads TGTGCCAGTAGTATCGGACAGAATAGCAATCAGCCCCAGCATTTT. The full variable domain, in which reference TRBV19 and TRBJ1-5 provide the parts outside the CDR3, is DGGITQSPKYLFRKEGQNVTLSCEQNLNHDAMYWYRQDPGQGLRLIYYSQIVNDFQKGDIAEGYSVSREKKESFPLTVTSAQKNPTAFYLCASSIGQNSNQPQHFGDGTRLSIL.

This chain uses TRBV29-1 with TRBJ2-1; the D gene is possibly TRBD2 (7 bases). Germline V gene data show CDR1 as SQVTM and CDR2 as ANQGSEA. Trimming took off 3 bases at V and 1 base at J, with 10 bases between the two ends. This CDR3 is built from 14 residues. The chain's CDR3 is CSVEGGHSYNEQFF. The CDR3 DNA reads TGCAGCGTTGAGGGGGGGCATTCCTACAATGAGCAGTTCTTC.

The chain couples TRBV9 to TRBJ2-1, with TRBD2 identical over 9 bases. Losses at the gene ends were 4 bases for V and 2 bases for J; bases not matched to a gene: 4. The CDR3 has 15 amino acids. Germline V gene sequence: CDR1 SGDLS, CDR2 YYNGEE. In nucleotides, the CDR3 is TGTGCCAGCAGCCCACGACTAGCGGCCTACAATGAGCAGTTCTTC. It specifies CASSPRLAAYNEQFF.

The table lists this clone with many counts. The V call is TRBV7-3, the J call TRBJ2-3; 9 bases match TRBD2. Unmatched junction bases numbered 6, after V lost 5 bases and J lost 3 bases. Germline CDR1 and CDR2: SGHTA and FQGTGA. The CDR3 has 15 residues. The CDR3 loop is CASSQAGGPTDTQYF. DNA of the CDR3: TGTGCCAGCAGCCAAGCGGGAGGACCGACAGATACGCAGTATTTT.

The chain recombines TRBV30 with TRBJ2-2; D may be TRBD1 (6 bases). CDR1 is GTSNPN and CDR2 is SVGIG in the germline V gene (reference sequence). The CDR3 is 14 residues long. The V end lost 5 bases, the J end lost 3 bases, and 13 bases lay between the germline ends. The CDR3 loop is CAWWQGTYTGELFF. For the CDR3, the DNA is TGTGCCTGGTGGCAGGGGACATACACCGGGGAGCTGTTTTTT. Using reference TRBV30 and TRBJ2-2 for the parts outside the CDR3, the full variable domain is SQTIHQWPATLVQPVGSPLSLECTVEGTSNPNLYWYRQAAGRGLQLLFYSVGIGQISSEVPQNLSASRPQDRQFILSSKKLLLSDSGFYLCAWWQGTYTGELFFGEGSRLTVL.

The gene calls are TRBV30 and TRBJ2-3; the match to TRBD2 covers 10 bases. J gave up 1 base and V 3 bases, and 4 bases lay outside the gene matches. Germline V CDR1 and CDR2: GTSNPN, SVGIG (reference sequence). The CDR3 runs 15 residues. The DNA for the CDR3 is TGTGCCTGGAGCGGCCTAGCGGGAGGCACAGATACGCAGTATTTT. Its translation is CAWSGLAGGTDTQYF. The whole variable domain, filled in from reference TRBV30 and TRBJ2-3, reads SQTIHQWPATLVQPVGSPLSLECTVEGTSNPNLYWYRQAAGRGLQLLFYSVGIGQISSEVPQNLSASRPQDRQFILSSKKLLLSDSGFYLCAWSGLAGGTDTQYFGPGTRLTVL.

The chain carries TRBV11-2 and TRBJ2-1; 8 bases match TRBD2. Germline loops: CDR1 SGHAT, CDR2 FQNNGV. The CDR3 runs to 14 residues. V dropped 1 base and J dropped 6; count of bases not matched to a gene: 2. The CDR3 spells CASSLAGGPNEQFF. As DNA, the CDR3 is TGTGCCAGCAGCTTAGCGGGAGGGCCCAATGAGCAGTTCTTC.

This clone has just a few counts. The chain combines TRBV10-3 with TRBJ1-5, with TRBD1 identical over 7 bases. V lost 10 bases to trimming and J lost 2 bases; unmatched junction nucleotides: 2. CDR3 length equals 12 residues. Germline V gene data show CDR1 as ENHRY and CDR2 as SYGVKD. The CDR3 region is CASTGGNQPQHF. The CDR3 DNA follows: TGTGCCAGCACAGGGGGCAATCAGCCCCAGCATTTT.

A few counts support this clone. The gene calls are TRBV9 and TRBJ2-1; 8 nucleotides agree with TRBD2. CDR3 length equals 15 residues. V was pared by 0 bases and J by 9 bases, with 8 bases of the junction left unmatched. Germline loops: CDR1 SGDLS, CDR2 YYNGEE. The CDR3 sequence is CASSVGSGMLSEQFF. CDR3 nucleotide sequence: TGTGCCAGCAGCGTAGGTAGCGGGATGCTTAGTGAGCAGTTCTTC.

The chain couples TRBV5-1 to TRBJ2-5; D gene ambiguous. The CDR3 contains 14 residues. Germline V lookup: CDR1 SGHRS, CDR2 YFSETQ. V shed 0 bases and J shed 7 bases, with 13 bases lying between them. The CDR3 reads CASSLASLVGTQYF. The CDR3 DNA reads as TGCGCCAGCAGCTTGGCGAGCTTAGTGGGGACCCAGTACTTC.

The table lists this clone with a few counts. The chain carries TRBV30 and TRBJ1-2; 10 bases agree with TRBD1. This CDR3 region has 13 residues. The germline CDR1 and CDR2 sequences are GTSNPN and SVGIG (reference sequence). The J segment lost 7 bases and the V segment lost 3 bases, leaving 5 bases of the junction unmatched. The CDR3 loop is CAWRDRGLSGYTF. DNA of the CDR3: TGTGCCTGGAGAGACAGGGGGCTGAGTGGCTACACCTTC.

The chain links TRBV5-1 to TRBJ2-3; the D gene is possibly TRBD2 (5 bases). The V gene's germline CDR1 is SGHRS and CDR2 YFSETQ. The CDR3 covers 14 residues. Between the trimmed V and J ends, which lost 5 bases and 6 bases, there was a span of 16 bases. This CDR3 reads CASSYEGGPDTQYF. The CDR3 nucleotides read TGCGCCAGCAGTTATGAGGGTGGGCCCGATACGCAGTATTTT.

The table lists this clone with a few counts. The chain has TRBV30 and TRBJ2-3, with a weak D call TRBD2 (5 bases). Germline CDR1 reads GTSNPN; CDR2 reads SVGIG (reference sequence). The CDR3 spans 16 residues. Trimming removed 4 bases at V and 2 bases at J, with 19 bases between. Here the CDR3 DNA reads TGTGCCTGGACCGAGGGAAGGGATCTTACCACAGATACGCAGTATTTT. Translated, it gives CAWTEGRDLTTDTQYF.

This sequence joins TRBV7-8 and TRBJ2-7, with D hard to call. The germline CDR1 and CDR2 sequences are SGHVS and FQNEAQ. V was pared by 5 bases and J by 2 bases, with 7 bases between. This CDR3 has 12 residues. CDR3 in amino acids: CASSQSTYEQYF. The CDR3, as DNA: TGTGCCAGCAGCCAAAGCACCTACGAGCAGTACTTC.

This clone was seen a handful of times. CDR3: CASSPLYEQYF. The CDR3 DNA reads TGTGCCAGCAGTCCCCTCTACGAGCAGTACTTC. This chain connects TRBV6-1 to TRBJ2-7; no firm D call. CDR1 is MNHNS, CDR2 SASEGT, per germline. CDR3 length: 11 amino acids. Trimming shortened V by 5 bases and J by 3 bases, and 5 bases separated the two germline ends.

This chain uses TRBV4-1 with TRBJ1-2, with D unclear. This CDR3 is 16 amino acids long. The V and J ends lost 2 bases and 4 bases respectively, with 17 bases between them. Germline CDR1 is MGHRA and CDR2 is YSYEKL. The CDR3 is CASSQNSAGYSYGYTF. DNA for the CDR3: TGCGCCAGCAGCCAAAATTCGGCCGGATATAGCTATGGCTACACCTTC.

J is TRBJ2-5 and V is TRBV7-8, with 8 bases lining up with TRBD2. Germline-derived CDR1 and CDR2 are SGHVS and FQNEAQ. CDR3 length: 16 residues. V was clipped by 5 bases and J by 2 bases; unmatched bases: 10. The DNA of the CDR3 is TGTGCCAGCAGCCGCCCCAACAGCGGGAGTCAAGAGACCCAGTACTTC. Translated: CASSRPNSGSQETQYF. The variable domain in full, completed from reference TRBV7-8 and TRBJ2-5, reads GAGVSQSPRYKVAKRGQDVALRCDPISGHVSLFWYQQALGQGPEFLTYFQNEAQLDKSGLPSDRFFAERPEGSVSTLKIQRTQQEDSAVYLCASSRPNSGSQETQYFGPGTRLLVL.